The entry that follows covers one TCR beta chain sequence. Its antigen is currently unknown. Sequencing was performed with immunoSEQ multiplex PCR; in TCRdb, only in-frame clones are kept and a portion is missing. The sample has approximately 340,000 clones; 73% are singletons. These data are taken from a study of shared clonotypes between healthy human individuals. Study-level points and caveats: In several donors, about 5% of naive CD4 clonotypes appeared in common. Naive subsets tended to show greater estimated richness than memory subsets.

Material: memory CD4+ T cells sorted from blood. Subset here: CD45RA-negative fraction. This TCR was recovered from a man aged 25-40 years in good health.

In DNA, the CDR3 is TGTGCCAGCAGCCCCCGGTTGGGCTACGAGCAGTACTTC. It encodes CASSPRLGYEQYF. The gene calls are TRBV11-3 and TRBJ2-7; D gene ambiguous. This CDR3 comprises 13 residues. The germline CDR1 and CDR2 sequences are SGHNT and YENEEA. Trimming cost V 5 bases and J 3 bases, with 11 bases left between them. Complete variable domain (other parts from reference TRBV11-3 and TRBJ2-7): EAGVVQSPRYKIIEKKQPVAFWCNPISGHNTLYWYLQNLGQGPELLIRYENEEAVDDSQLPKDRFSAERLKGVDSTLKIQPAELGDSAVYLCASSPRLGYEQYFGPGTRLTVT.